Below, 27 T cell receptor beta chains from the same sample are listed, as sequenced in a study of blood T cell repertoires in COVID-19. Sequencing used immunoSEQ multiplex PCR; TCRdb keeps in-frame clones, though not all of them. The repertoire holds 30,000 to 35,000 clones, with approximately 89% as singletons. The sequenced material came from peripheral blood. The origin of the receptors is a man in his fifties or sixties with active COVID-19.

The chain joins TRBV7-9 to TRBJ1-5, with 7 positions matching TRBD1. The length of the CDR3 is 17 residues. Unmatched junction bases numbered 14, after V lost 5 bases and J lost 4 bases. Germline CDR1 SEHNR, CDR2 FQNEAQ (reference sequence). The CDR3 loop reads CASSAVTGAERNQPQHF. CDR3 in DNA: TGTGCCAGCAGCGCTGTTACAGGGGCGGAGAGGAATCAGCCCCAGCATTTT.

The CDR3 protein is CASSQDLTSGTRTPGELFF. The CDR3 nucleotides are TGCGCCAGCAGCCAAGACCTGACTAGCGGGACTCGGACTCCCGGGGAGCTGTTTTTT. The chain combines TRBV4-1 with TRBJ2-2, with 11 bases lining up with TRBD2. V lost 0 bases and J lost 6; bases outside the gene matches: 12. Germline loops: CDR1 MGHRA, CDR2 YSYEKL. The CDR3 runs 19 residues.

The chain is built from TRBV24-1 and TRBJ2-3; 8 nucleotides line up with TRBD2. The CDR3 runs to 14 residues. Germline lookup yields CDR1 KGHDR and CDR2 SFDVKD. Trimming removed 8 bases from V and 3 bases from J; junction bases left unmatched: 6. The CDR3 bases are TGTGCCACCACCGGGGGGGGTACGACAGATACGCAGTATTTT. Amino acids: CATTGGGTTDTQYF.

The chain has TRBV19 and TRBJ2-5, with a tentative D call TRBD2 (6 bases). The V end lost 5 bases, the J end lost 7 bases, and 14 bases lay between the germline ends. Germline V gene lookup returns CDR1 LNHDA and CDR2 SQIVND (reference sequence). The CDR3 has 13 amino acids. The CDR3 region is CASSPSQAGTQYF. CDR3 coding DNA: TGTGCCAGTAGTCCAAGCCAAGCGGGGACCCAGTACTTC.

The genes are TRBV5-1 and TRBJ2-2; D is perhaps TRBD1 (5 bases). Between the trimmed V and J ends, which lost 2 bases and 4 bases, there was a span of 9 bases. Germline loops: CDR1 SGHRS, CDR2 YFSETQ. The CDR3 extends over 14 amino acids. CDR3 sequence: CASSFWTITGELFF. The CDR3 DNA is TGCGCCAGCAGCTTTTGGACAATCACCGGGGAGCTGTTTTTT.

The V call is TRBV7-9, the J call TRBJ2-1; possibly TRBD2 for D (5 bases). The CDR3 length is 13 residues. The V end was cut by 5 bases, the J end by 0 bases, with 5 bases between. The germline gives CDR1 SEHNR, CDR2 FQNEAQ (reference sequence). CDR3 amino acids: CASSTSSYNEQFF. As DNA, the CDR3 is TGTGCCAGCAGCACTAGCTCCTACAATGAGCAGTTCTTC.

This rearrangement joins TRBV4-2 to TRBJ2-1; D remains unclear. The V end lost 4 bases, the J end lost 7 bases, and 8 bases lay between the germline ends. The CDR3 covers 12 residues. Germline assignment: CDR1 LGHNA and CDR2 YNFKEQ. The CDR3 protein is CASSPGWNEQFF. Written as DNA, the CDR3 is TGTGCCAGCAGCCCAGGTTGGAATGAGCAGTTCTTC.

CDR3 residues: CASSGTGGPYSNQPQHF. CDR3 sequence (DNA): TGTGCCAGCAGTGGGACAGGGGGACCCTATAGCAATCAGCCCCAGCATTTT. The chain recombines TRBV6-1 with TRBJ1-5; 10 bases align to TRBD1. The CDR3 covers 17 residues. CDR1 and CDR2 (germline): MNHNS, SASEGT. V trimming: 4 bases; J trimming: 0 bases; junction bases outside the gene matches: 6.

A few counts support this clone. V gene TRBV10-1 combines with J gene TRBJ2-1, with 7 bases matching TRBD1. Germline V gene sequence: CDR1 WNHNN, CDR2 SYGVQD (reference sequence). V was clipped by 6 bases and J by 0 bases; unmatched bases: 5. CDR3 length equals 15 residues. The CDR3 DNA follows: TGCGCCAGCAGCGAGGGACAGCACTCCTACAATGAGCAGTTCTTC. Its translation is CASSEGQHSYNEQFF.

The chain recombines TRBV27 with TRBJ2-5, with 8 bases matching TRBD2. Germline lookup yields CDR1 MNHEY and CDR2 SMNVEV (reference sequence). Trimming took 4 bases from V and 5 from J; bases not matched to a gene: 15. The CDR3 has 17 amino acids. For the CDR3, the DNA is TGTGCCAGCAGTTCTAGGCCCCGGCCTAGCGGGTTGGAGACCCAGTACTTC. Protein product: CASSSRPRPSGLETQYF.

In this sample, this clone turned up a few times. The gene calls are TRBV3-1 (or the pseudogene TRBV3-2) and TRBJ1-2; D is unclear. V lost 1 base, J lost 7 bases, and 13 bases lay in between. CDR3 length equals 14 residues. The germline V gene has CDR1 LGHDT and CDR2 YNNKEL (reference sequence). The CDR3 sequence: CASSQATNALGYTF. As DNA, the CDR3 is TGTGCCAGCAGCCAAGCAACAAACGCCCTTGGCTACACCTTC.

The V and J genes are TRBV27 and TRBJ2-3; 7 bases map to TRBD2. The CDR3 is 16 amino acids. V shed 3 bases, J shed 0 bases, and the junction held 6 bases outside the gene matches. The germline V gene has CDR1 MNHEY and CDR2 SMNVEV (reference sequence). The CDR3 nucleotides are TGTGCCAGCAGTTTGGTCGGGGGACTAAGCACAGATACGCAGTATTTT. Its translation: CASSLVGGLSTDTQYF.

As DNA, the CDR3 is TGTGCTAGTGGTTTGCTTTCCGCGGGACTCGACTATGGCTACACCTTC. Amino acid sequence: CASGLLSAGLDYGYTF. This chain uses TRBV12-5 with TRBJ1-2; D is perhaps TRBD1 (5 bases). V shed 2 bases and J shed 3 bases, with 16 bases lying between them. The CDR3 sequence is 16 residues long. CDR1 is LGHNT and CDR2 is FRNRAP in the germline V gene.

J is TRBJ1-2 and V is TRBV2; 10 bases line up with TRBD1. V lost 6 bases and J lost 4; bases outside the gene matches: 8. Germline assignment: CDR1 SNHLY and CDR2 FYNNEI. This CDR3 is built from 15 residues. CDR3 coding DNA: TGTGCCAGCAGAGACCGGGACAGGGGAGTCTATGGCTACACCTTC. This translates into CASRDRDRGVYGYTF.

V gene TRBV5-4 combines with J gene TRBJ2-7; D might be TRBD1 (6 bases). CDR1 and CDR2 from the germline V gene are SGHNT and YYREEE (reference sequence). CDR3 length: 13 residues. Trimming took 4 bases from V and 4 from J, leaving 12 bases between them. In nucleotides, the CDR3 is TGTGCCAGCAGCCCAGGGGTGGGATACGAGCAGTACTTC. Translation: CASSPGVGYEQYF.

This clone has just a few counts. CDR3 region: CASNAGTATNEKLFF. For the CDR3, the DNA is TGTGCCAGTAATGCCGGGACAGCAACTAATGAAAAACTGTTTTTT. The V call is TRBV19, the J call TRBJ1-4; 7 nucleotides agree with TRBD1. The germline V gene encodes CDR1 LNHDA and CDR2 SQIVND (reference sequence). The junction had 5 bases not matched to a gene; V was cut back by 7 bases and J by 0 bases. The CDR3 runs to 15 residues. Using reference TRBV19 and TRBJ1-4 for the parts outside the CDR3, the full variable domain is DGGITQSPKYLFRKEGQNVTLSCEQNLNHDAMYWYRQDPGQGLRLIYYSQIVNDFQKGDIAEGYSVSREKKESFPLTVTSAQKNPTAFYLCASNAGTATNEKLFFGSGTQLSVL.

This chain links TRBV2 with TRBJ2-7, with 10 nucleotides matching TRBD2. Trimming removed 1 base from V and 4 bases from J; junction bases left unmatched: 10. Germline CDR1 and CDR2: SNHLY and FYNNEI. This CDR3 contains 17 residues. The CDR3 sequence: CASSEGLAGEIPYEQYF. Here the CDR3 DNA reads TGTGCCAGCAGTGAAGGGCTAGCGGGAGAAATACCATACGAGCAGTACTTC.

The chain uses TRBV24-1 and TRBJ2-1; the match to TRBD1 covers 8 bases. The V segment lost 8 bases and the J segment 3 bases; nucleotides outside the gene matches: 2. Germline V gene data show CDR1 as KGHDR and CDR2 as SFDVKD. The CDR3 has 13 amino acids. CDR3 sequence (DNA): TGTGCCACCAACAGGGGGGACTACAATGAGCAGTTCTTC. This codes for CATNRGDYNEQFF.

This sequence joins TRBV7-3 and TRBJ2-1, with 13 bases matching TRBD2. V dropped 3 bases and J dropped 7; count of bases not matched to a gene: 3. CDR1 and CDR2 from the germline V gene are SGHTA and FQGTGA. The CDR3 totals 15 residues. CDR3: CASSFRLAGGNEQFF. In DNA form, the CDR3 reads TGTGCCAGCAGCTTCCGACTAGCGGGGGGAAATGAGCAGTTCTTC.

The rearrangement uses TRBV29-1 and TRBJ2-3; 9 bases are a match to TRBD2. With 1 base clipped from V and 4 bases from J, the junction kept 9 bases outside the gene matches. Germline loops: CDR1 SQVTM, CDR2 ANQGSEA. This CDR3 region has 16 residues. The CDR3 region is CSVEGGWREGPDTQYF. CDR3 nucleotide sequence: TGCAGCGTTGAAGGGGGTTGGCGGGAGGGCCCAGATACGCAGTATTTT.

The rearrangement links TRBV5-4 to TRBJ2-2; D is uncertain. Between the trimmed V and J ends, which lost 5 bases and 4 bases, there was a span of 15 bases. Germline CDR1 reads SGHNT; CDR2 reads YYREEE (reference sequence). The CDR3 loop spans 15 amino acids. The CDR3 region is CASSRVLLGTGELFF. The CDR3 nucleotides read TGTGCCAGCAGTCGGGTCCTACTGGGCACCGGGGAGCTGTTTTTT.

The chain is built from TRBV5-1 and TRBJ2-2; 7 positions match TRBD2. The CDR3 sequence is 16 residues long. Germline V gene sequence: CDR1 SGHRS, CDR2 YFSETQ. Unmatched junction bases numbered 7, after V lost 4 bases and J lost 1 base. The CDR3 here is CASSGGTTLNTGELFF. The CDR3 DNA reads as TGCGCCAGCAGCGGGGGGACTACCCTGAACACCGGGGAGCTGTTTTTT.

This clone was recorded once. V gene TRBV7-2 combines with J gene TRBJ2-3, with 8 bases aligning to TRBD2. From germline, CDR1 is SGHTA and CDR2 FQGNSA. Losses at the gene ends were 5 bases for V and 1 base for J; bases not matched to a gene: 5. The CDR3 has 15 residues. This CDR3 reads CASSAGGVGTDTQYF. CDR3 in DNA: TGTGCCAGCAGCGCCGGGGGGGTCGGCACAGATACGCAGTATTTT.

CDR3 coding DNA: TGCAGCGTTGGGGCCAACACTGAAGCTTTCTTT. Translated: CSVGANTEAFF. The chain recombines TRBV29-1 with TRBJ1-1; no clear D gene. The CDR3 contains 11 residues. Germline V gene data show CDR1 as SQVTM and CDR2 as ANQGSEA. The V end lost 4 bases, the J end lost 2 bases, and 5 bases lay between the germline ends.

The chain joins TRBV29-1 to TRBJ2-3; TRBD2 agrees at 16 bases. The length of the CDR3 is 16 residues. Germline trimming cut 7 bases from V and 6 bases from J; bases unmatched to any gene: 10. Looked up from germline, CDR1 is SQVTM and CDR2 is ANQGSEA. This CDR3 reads CSAFRWGLAGGDTQYF. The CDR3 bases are TGCAGCGCCTTCCGGTGGGGACTAGCGGGAGGGGATACGCAGTATTTT.

As DNA, the CDR3 is TGTGCTAACTCGGAGGGGAACAATGAGCAGTTCTTC. Translation gives CANSEGNNEQFF. This chain uses TRBV12-5 with TRBJ2-1; D may be TRBD2 (6 bases). The V gene's germline CDR1 is LGHNT and CDR2 FRNRAP. The CDR3 contains 12 residues. The ends were cut back, 10 bases at V and 5 bases at J, with 12 bases in the middle.

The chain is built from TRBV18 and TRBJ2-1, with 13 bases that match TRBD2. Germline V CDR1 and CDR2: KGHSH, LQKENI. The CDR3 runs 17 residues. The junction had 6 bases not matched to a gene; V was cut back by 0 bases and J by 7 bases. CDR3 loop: CASSPPLAGGSRNEQFF. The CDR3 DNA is TGTGCCAGCTCACCACCACTAGCGGGAGGGTCTCGAAATGAGCAGTTCTTC.